This T cell receptor (beta chain) was recovered during a study of T cell responses to AZD1222 COVID-19 vaccine. Whole-study results and caveats: Of spike-specific TCRs, nearly half reportedly target regions left unmutated in variants. Females outnumbered males among donors, who were mostly white British; clonal diversity was possibly underestimated. Spike-specific TCR repertoires showed rising breadth and depth after two AZD1222 doses.

This table comes from immunoSEQ multiplex PCR, and its TCRdb copy is limited to in-frame clones, with some not included. The sample lists roughly 70,000 clones, about 90% seen once, with about 18% in the top ten. A note on this clone: Its cognate antigen is unknown.

The source is an adult in good health. This specimen consisted of peripheral blood, obtained on day 0 of AZD1222 vaccination.

In DNA form, the CDR3 reads TGCGCCAGCAGCTTGGGACAGGGGGAGCACAATGAGCAGTTCTTC. Its translation: CASSLGQGEHNEQFF. The rearrangement uses TRBV5-1 and TRBJ2-1, with 9 positions matching TRBD1. Germline V lookup: CDR1 SGHRS, CDR2 YFSETQ. This CDR3 is built from 15 residues. With 0 bases clipped from V and 5 bases from J, the junction kept 3 bases outside the gene matches.